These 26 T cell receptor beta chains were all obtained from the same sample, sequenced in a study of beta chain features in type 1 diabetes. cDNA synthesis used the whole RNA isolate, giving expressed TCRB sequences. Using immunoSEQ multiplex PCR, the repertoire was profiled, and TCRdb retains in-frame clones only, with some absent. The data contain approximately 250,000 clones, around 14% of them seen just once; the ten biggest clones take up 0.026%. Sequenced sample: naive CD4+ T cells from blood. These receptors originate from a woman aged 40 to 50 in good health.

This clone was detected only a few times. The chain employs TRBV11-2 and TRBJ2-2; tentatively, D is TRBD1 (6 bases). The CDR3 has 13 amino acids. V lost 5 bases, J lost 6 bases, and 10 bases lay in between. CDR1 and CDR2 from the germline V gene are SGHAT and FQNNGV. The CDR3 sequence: CASSVRGAGELFF. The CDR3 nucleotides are TGTGCCAGCAGCGTCAGGGGAGCCGGGGAGCTGTTTTTT.

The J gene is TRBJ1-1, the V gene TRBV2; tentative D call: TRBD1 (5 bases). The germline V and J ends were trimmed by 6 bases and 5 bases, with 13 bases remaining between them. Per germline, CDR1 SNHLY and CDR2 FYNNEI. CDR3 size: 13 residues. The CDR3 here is CASRRGEGTEAFF. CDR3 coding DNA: TGTGCCAGCAGGAGAGGGGAGGGGACTGAAGCTTTCTTT.

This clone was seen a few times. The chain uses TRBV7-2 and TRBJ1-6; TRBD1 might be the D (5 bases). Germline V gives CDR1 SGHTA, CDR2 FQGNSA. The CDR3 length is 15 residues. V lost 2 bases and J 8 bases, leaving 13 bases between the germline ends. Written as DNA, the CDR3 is TGTGCCAGCAGCTTAACCACAGGCATTTATTCACCCCTCCACTTT. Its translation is CASSLTTGIYSPLHF.

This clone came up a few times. CDR3 nucleotides: TGTGCCAGCAGTTTCGGACAATCAGGCACTGAAGCTTTCTTT. This codes for CASSFGQSGTEAFF. The chain has TRBV27 and TRBJ1-1, with D maybe TRBD1 (5 bases). V was cut by 3 bases and J by 4 bases, with 12 bases left in between. The germline V gene has CDR1 MNHEY and CDR2 SMNVEV (reference sequence). The CDR3 is made up of 14 amino acids.

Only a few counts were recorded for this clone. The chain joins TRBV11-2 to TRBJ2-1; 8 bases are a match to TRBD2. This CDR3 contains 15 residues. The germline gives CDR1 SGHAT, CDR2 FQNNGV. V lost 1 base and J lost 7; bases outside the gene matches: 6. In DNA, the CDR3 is TGTGCCAGCAGCTTAGGGACTAGCTTTCCAAATGAGCAGTTCTTC. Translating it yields CASSLGTSFPNEQFF.

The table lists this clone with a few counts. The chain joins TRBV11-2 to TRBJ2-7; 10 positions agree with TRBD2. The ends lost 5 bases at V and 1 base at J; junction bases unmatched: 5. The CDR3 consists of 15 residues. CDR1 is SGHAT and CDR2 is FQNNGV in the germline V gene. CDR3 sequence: CASSHPSGGSYEQYF. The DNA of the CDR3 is TGTGCCAGCAGCCATCCTAGCGGGGGATCCTACGAGCAGTACTTC.

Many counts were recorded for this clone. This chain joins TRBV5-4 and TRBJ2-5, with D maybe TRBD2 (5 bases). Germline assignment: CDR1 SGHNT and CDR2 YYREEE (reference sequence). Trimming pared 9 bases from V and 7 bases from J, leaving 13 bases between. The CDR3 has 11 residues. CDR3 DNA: TGTGCCACTCATTCTCGGGGGACCCAGTACTTC. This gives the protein CATHSRGTQYF.

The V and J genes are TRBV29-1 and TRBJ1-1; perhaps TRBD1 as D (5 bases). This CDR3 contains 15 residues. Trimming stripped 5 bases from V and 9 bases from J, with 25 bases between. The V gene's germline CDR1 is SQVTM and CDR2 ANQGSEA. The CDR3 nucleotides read TGCAGCGTTTTTTTTCTGCAGGGTCCTCTCGGGCAAGCTTTCTTT. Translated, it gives CSVFFLQGPLGQAFF.

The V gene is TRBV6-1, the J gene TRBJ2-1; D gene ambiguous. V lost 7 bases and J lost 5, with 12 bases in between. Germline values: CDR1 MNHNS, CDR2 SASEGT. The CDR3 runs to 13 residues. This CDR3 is CASIRSIDNEQFF. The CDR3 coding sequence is TGTGCCAGCATACGGTCGATCGACAATGAGCAGTTCTTC.

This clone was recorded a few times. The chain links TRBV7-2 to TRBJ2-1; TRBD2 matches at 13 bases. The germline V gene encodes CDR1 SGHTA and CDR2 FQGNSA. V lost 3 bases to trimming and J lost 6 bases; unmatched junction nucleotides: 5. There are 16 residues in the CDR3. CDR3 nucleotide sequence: TGTGCCAGCAGCTTCACTAGCGGGGGGGCCTCCAATGAGCAGTTCTTC. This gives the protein CASSFTSGGASNEQFF. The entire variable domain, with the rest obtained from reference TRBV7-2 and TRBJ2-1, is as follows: GAGVSQSPSNKVTEKGKDVELRCDPISGHTALYWYRQSLGQGLEFLIYFQGNSAPDKSGLPSDRFSAERTGGSVSTLTIQRTQQEDSAVYLCASSFTSGGASNEQFFGPGTRLTVL.

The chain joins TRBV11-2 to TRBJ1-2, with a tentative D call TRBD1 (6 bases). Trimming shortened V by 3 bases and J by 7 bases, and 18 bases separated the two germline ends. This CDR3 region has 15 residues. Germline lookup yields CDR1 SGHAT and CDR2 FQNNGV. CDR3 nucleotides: TGTGCCAGCAGCTTGAGGACCGGGGGGGCAAGTGGCTACACCTTC. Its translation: CASSLRTGGASGYTF. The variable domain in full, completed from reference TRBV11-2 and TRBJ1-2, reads EAGVAQSPRYKIIEKRQSVAFWCNPISGHATLYWYQQILGQGPKLLIQFQNNGVVDDSQLPKDRFSAERLKGVDSTLKIQPAKLEDSAVYLCASSLRTGGASGYTFGSGTRLTVV.

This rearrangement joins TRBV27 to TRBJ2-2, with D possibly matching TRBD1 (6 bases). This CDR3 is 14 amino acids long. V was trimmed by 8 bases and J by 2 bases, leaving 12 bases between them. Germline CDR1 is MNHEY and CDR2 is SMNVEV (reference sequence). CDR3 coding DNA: TGTGCCAGCTCCGGACAGTTTAACACCGGGGAGCTGTTTTTT. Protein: CASSGQFNTGELFF.

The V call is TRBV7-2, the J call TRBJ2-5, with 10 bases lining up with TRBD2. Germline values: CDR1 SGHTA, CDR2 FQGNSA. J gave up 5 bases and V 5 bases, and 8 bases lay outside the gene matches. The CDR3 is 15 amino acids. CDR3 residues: CASSDSGGATETQYF. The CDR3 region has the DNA TGTGCCAGCAGCGACAGCGGGGGGGCCACGGAGACCCAGTACTTC.

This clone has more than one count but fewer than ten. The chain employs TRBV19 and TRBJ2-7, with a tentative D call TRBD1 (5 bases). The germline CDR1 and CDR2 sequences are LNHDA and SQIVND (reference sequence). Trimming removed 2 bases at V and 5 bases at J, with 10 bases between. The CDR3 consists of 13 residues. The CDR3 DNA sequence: TGTGCCAGTAGTATATGGGAAGGGGACGAGCAGTACTTC. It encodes CASSIWEGDEQYF.

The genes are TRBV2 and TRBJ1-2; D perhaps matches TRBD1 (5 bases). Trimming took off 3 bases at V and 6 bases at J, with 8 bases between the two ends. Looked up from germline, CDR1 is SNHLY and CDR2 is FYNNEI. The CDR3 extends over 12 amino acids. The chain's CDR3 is CASSEGGDGYTF. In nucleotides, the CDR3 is TGTGCCAGCAGTGAGGGAGGGGATGGCTACACCTTC.

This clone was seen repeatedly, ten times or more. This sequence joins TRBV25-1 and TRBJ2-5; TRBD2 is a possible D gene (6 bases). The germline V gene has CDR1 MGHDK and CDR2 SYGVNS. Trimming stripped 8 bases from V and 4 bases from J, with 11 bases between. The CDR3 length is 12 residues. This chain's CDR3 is CASAQGGETQYF. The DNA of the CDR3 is TGTGCCAGCGCGCAGGGAGGAGAGACCCAGTACTTC.

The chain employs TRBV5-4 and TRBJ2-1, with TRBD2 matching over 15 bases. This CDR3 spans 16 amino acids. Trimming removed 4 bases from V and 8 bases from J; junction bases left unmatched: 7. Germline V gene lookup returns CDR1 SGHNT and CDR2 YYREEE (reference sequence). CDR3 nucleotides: TGTGCCAGCAGCCCTCGGACTAGCGGGGGGGTAGATGAGCAGTTCTTC. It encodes CASSPRTSGGVDEQFF.

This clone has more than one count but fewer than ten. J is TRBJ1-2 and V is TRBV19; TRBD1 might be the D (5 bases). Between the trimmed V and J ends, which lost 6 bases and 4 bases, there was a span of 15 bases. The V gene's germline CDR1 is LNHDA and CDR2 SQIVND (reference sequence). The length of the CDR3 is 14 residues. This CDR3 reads CASRMEGIGYGYTF. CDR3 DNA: TGTGCCAGTAGAATGGAGGGGATCGGCTATGGCTACACCTTC. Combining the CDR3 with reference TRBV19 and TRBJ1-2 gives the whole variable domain DGGITQSPKYLFRKEGQNVTLSCEQNLNHDAMYWYRQDPGQGLRLIYYSQIVNDFQKGDIAEGYSVSREKKESFPLTVTSAQKNPTAFYLCASRMEGIGYGYTFGSGTRLTVV.

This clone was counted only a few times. The chain's CDR3 is CASSFMGQSNYGYTF. The CDR3 nucleotides read TGTGCCAGCAGTTTCATGGGACAGAGTAACTATGGCTACACCTTC. The genes are TRBV27 and TRBJ1-2; TRBD1 matches at 7 bases. V lost 3 bases to trimming and J lost 1 base; unmatched junction nucleotides: 5. The CDR3 spans 15 residues. The germline V gene encodes CDR1 MNHEY and CDR2 SMNVEV (reference sequence).

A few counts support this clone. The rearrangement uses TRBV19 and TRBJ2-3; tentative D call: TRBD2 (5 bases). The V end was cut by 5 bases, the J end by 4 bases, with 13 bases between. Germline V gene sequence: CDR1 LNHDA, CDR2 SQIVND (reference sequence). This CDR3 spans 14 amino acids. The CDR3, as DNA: TGTGCCAGTAGTCCGCGGGCCTCGGCAGATACGCAGTATTTT. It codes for CASSPRASADTQYF.

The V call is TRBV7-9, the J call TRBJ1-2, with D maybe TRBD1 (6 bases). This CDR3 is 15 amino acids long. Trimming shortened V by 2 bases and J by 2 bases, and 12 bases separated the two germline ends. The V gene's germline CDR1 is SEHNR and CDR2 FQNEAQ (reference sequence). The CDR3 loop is CASSLMAGENYGYTF. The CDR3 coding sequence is TGTGCCAGCAGCTTAATGGCAGGGGAAAACTATGGCTACACCTTC.

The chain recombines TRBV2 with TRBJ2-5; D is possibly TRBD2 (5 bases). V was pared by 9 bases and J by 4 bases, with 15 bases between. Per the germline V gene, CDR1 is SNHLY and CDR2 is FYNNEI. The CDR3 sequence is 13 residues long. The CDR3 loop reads CARVDYNRETQYF. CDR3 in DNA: TGTGCCAGGGTCGACTACAACCGAGAGACCCAGTACTTC.

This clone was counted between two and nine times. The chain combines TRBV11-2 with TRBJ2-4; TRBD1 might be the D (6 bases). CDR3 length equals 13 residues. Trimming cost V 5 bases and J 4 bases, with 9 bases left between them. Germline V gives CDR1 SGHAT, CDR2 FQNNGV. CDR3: CASSRTEKNIQYF. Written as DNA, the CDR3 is TGTGCCAGCAGCCGGACAGAGAAAAACATTCAGTACTTC.

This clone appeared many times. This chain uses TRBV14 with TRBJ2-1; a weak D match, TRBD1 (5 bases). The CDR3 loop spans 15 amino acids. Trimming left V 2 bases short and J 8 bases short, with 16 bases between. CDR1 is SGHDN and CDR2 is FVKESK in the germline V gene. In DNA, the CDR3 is TGTGCCAGCAGCCAAAGGGTATTCGCCAGGGATGAGCAGTTCTTC. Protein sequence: CASSQRVFARDEQFF.

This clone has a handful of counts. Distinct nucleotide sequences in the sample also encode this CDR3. Here the CDR3 reads CASSRGGSTDTQYF. The CDR3, as DNA: TGTGCCAGCAGTCGCGGGGGAAGCACAGATACGCAGTATTTT. The chain has TRBV6-5 and TRBJ2-3; 7 nucleotides align to TRBD2. Losses at the gene ends were 5 bases for V and 0 bases for J; bases not matched to a gene: 2. Germline CDR1 and CDR2: MNHEY and SVGAGI. The CDR3 extends over 14 amino acids.

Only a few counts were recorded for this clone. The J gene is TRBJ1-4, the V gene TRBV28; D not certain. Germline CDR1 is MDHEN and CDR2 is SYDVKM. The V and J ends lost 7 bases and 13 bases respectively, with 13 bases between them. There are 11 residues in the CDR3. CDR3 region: CASTPGEGLFF. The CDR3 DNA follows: TGTGCCAGCACCCCTGGGGAGGGACTGTTTTTT.